Sequencing of this TCR beta chain was carried out in a study of response to subunit inactivated influenza vaccine. A single record per CDR3 protein comes from TCRdb applying MiXCR to the RT-PCR reads. The table lists more than 550,000 distinct CDR3 sequences, 12% of them singletons, with approximately 10% in the top ten. As regards this clonotype: Its antigen is not identified.

Study-wide findings and caveats: Each seasonal influenza vaccination recruits few new T cells, the authors suggested.

The source is a man between 50 and 59 years old who received an inactivated influenza vaccine. The material sequenced was PBMCs from blood, taken on the day of vaccination.

CDR3 coding DNA: TGTGCCAGCAGCTTTGGACTAGCGGGGGGCCCTAACTCCTACGAGCAGTACTTC. It specifies CASSFGLAGGPNSYEQYF. This rearrangement joins TRBV7-6 to TRBJ2-7, with 14 bases fitting TRBD2. Trimming cost V 3 bases and J 0 bases; bases outside gene matches: 7. In germline, CDR1 is SGHVS, CDR2 FNYEAQ. This CDR3 has 18 amino acids.